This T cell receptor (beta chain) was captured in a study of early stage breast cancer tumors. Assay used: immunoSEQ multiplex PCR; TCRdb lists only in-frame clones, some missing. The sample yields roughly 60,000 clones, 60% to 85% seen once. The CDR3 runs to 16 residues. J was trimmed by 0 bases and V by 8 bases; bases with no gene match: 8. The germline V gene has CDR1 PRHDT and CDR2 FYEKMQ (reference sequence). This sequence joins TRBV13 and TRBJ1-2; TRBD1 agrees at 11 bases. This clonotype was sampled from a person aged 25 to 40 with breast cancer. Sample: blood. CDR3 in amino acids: CASALDRGPSNYGYTF. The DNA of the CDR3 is TGTGCCAGCGCGTTGGACAGGGGGCCCTCTAACTATGGCTACACCTTC.